This T cell receptor (beta chain) appears in the sequencing data of a study of blood T cell repertoires in COVID-19. About the research overall: Two negative PCRs, clearance, or symptom resolution characterized the recovered Cohort 3 donors.

CDR1 SGHRS and CDR2 YFSETQ come from the germline V gene. The junction had 11 bases not matched to a gene; V was cut back by 7 bases and J by 5 bases. This CDR3 region has 16 residues. Participants were placed into cohorts based on the clinical history they reported. Repertoires were generated with immunoSEQ multiplex PCR, while TCRdb's copy carries only in-frame clones and drops some. The sample records over 110,000 clones, about 80% being singletons. Material: PBMCs or T cells enriched from blood (not recorded which). V is TRBV5-1 and J is TRBJ2-3; 12 bases fit TRBD2. The clonotype originates from a man in his fifties or sixties in a cohort exposed to, infected with or recovered from COVID-19 (not recorded which). CDR3 in amino acids: CASSTLAGGRRDTQYF. The DNA of the CDR3 is TGCGCCAGCTCCACTCTAGCGGGAGGGCGGAGAGATACGCAGTATTTT.